In its sample, the clone carrying this T cell receptor beta chain was seen many times. Its antigen is not identified. This sample stems from a study of T cells in Graves' hyperthyroidism and ophthalmopathy. Whole-study findings and limits: Model-based prediction identified ophthalmopathy a median around 6.7 months prior to its onset. Blood also held most thyroid clonotypes expanded beyond 0.001.

The CDR3 spans 15 residues. CDR1 is MNHEY, CDR2 SVGEGT, per germline. V was pared by 2 bases and J by 0 bases, with 11 bases between. The study included ophthalmopathy patients with Clinical Activity Score at least 3, NOSPECS grade at least 4 and duration under 3 months. Regions amplified from RNA transcripts were the TCR beta CDR3 regions. When the TCR CDR3 underwent first-round RT-PCR, the HTBI primer set was used. Each CDR3 protein is one row after TCRdb ran MiXCR on the multiplex PCR reads. The table includes approximately 600,000 distinct CDR3 sequences, 14% to 15% detected once. Sequencing was done on a sample of blood. The chain has TRBV6-2 or TRBV6-3 and TRBJ2-7; D remains ambiguous. The source is a woman in her forties with Graves' ophthalmopathy. CDR3 protein: CASSYARANSYEQYF. The CDR3 coding sequence is TGTGCCAGCAGTTACGCACGGGCGAACTCCTACGAGCAGTACTTC.